The rows below give T cell receptor beta chains drawn from one sample of a study of identifying expanded T cells in peripheral blood. The protocol was immunoSEQ multiplex PCR, while the TCRdb copy is restricted to in-frame clones and leaves out a portion. In the table there are fewer than 65,000 clones, roughly 86% of which are singletons. Sequenced material: blood. The receptors originated from a person aged 18-70 years in good health. The CDR3 runs from the conserved cysteine through the conserved F or W. The D gene is left open where the match is weak. The listing skips clone size in some rows; elsewhere it reads once, few, many or a size class.

TRBJ1-4	few	-	TRBV19	TGTGCCAGTACGGAACGTCACAATGAAAAACTGTTTTTT	CASTERHNEKLFF
TRBJ1-1	-	-	TRBV30	TGTGCCTGGAGGGGAGGGAACACTGAAGCTTTCTTT	CAWRGGNTEAFF
TRBJ1-2	once	-	TRBV15	TGTGCCACCAGCAGAGATACCGCGGACAGAAACTATGGCTACACCTTC	CATSRDTADRNYGYTF
TRBJ1-1	-	-	TRBV5-1	TGCGCCAGCAGCCCCGAGTTAGGGGGGGCCACTGAAGCTTTCTTT	CASSPELGGATEAFF
TRBJ2-6	-	-	TRBV5-1	TGCGCCAGCAGCTTGGCCGGGAACAATCTCTCTGGGGCCAACGTCCTGACTTTC	CASSLAGNNLSGANVLTF
TRBJ2-1	-	TRBD1	TRBV7-9	TGTGCCAGCAGCCTAGACAGGGGTCACTCCTACAATGAGCAGTTCTTC	CASSLDRGHSYNEQFF
TRBJ1-4	-	-	TRBV28	TGTGCCAGCAGTTTGGAGTCTGGGGATCATGAAAAACTGTTTTTT	CASSLESGDHEKLFF
TRBJ2-4	-	TRBD1	TRBV6-1	TGTGCCAGCAGTGGGGACAGCAAAAACATTCAGTACTTC	CASSGDSKNIQYF
TRBJ2-2	-	TRBD2	TRBV6-4	TGTGCCAGCAGTACGCAGGGAGGGACCGGGGAGCTGTTTTTT	CASSTQGGTGELFF
TRBJ1-5	-	-	TRBV19	TGTGCCAGTAGTATAGCAGGCGTCGGCAATCAGCCCCAGCATTTT	CASSIAGVGNQPQHF
TRBJ1-5	-	TRBD1	TRBV19	TGTGCCAGTAATTCCGGGACAGGGAGCAATCAGCCCCAGCATTTT	CASNSGTGSNQPQHF
TRBJ1-2	-	-	TRBV5-3	TGTGCCAGCAGCCCTGGACATCCTAACTATGGCTACACCTTC	CASSPGHPNYGYTF
TRBJ2-2	-	TRBD2	TRBV5-1	TGCGCCAGCAGCGCTGGACTAGCGGGAGGGGAGCTGTTTTTT	CASSAGLAGGELFF
TRBJ2-3	-	TRBD2	TRBV18	TGTGCCAGCTCACCACTTTCTCCCAGACTAGCGGGAGGAGAAGATACGCAGTATTTT	CASSPLSPRLAGGEDTQYF
TRBJ2-1	-	TRBD2	TRBV5-5	TGTGCCAGCAGCTTGCGTCTGACTAGCGGGACTTACAATGAGCAGTTCTTC	CASSLRLTSGTYNEQFF
TRBJ1-5	-	-	TRBV28	TGTGCCAGCAGACTGACAGGCCACAATCAGCCCCAGCATTTT	CASRLTGHNQPQHF
TRBJ1-3	-	TRBD1	TRBV7-2	TGTGCCAGCAGCTTAGCCTCGGGACAGGGAGAAAACACCATATATTTT	CASSLASGQGENTIYF
TRBJ1-3	-	TRBD1	TRBV4-2	TGTGCCAGCAGCCAAGATTCAGGACAGGGTGAGGGTCTTGTCTCTGGAAACACCATATATTTT	CASSQDSGQGEGLVSGNTIYF
TRBJ1-2	-	-	TRBV4-3	TGCGCCAGCAGCCGGAGGGATCTGCGGATAAATTTTGATGGCTACACCTTC	CASSRRDLRINFDGYTF
TRBJ2-5	-	TRBD1	TRBV15	TGTGCCACCAGTCCCGGACAGGGAGAGACCCAGTACTTC	CATSPGQGETQYF
TRBJ2-2	-	TRBD2	TRBV5-4	TGTGCCAGCAGCCCGGACCTAGCGGGGAGGTCCGGGGAGCTGTTTTTT	CASSPDLAGRSGELFF
TRBJ2-3	once	-	TRBV28	TGTGCCAGCAGTCCCCGTTATTTATATGAGCGGGGCACAGATACGCAGTATTTT	CASSPRYLYERGTDTQYF
TRBJ2-7	-	-	TRBV5-1	TGCGCCAGCAGCTTACCGCGGGACATGGGAGAGCAGTACTTC	CASSLPRDMGEQYF
TRBJ2-2	-	-	TRBV4-1	TGCGCCAGCAGCCAAGACCCCACCGGGACTAACACCGGGGAGCTGTTTTTT	CASSQDPTGTNTGELFF
TRBJ2-2	once	-	TRBV4-1	TGCGCCAGCAGCCAAGAAGGGTGGGGCACCGGGGAGCTGTTTTTT	CASSQEGWGTGELFF
TRBJ2-7	medium-sized	-	TRBV2	TGTGCCAGCAGTGCGGCCTCCTACGAGCAGTACTTC	CASSAASYEQYF
TRBJ2-7	-	-	TRBV7-6	TGTGCCAGCAGCTTAAAACAGGGTCCCTACGAGCAGTACTTC	CASSLKQGPYEQYF
TRBJ1-5	-	TRBD1	TRBV6-1	TGTGCCAGCAGTGAAGGGGACAGGGTAAGTCAGCCCCAGCATTTT	CASSEGDRVSQPQHF